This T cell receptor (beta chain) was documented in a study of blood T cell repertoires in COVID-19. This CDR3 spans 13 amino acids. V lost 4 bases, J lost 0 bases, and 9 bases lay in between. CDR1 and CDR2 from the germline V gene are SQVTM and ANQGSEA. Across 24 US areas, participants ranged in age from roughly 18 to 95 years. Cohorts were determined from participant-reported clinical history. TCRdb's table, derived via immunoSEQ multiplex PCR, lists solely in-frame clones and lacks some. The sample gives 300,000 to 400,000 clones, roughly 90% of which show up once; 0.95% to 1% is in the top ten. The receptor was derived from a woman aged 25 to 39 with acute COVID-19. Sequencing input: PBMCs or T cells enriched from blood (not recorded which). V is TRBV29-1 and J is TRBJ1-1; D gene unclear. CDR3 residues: CSVGQRLNTEAFF. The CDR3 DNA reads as TGCAGCGTTGGCCAACGGTTGAACACTGAAGCTTTCTTT.